The 4 T cell receptor beta chains below were found in one sample sequenced in a study of Ad26.COV2.S vaccination and SARS-CoV-2 variants. The method was immunoSEQ multiplex PCR; TCRdb's version includes in-frame clones alone and lacks a portion of them. The sample lists 300,000 to 350,000 clones; around 89% were seen once. Described treatment: about 20 received Ad26.COV2.S at low or high dose, single or two shots; roughly five received placebo; per-sample allocation not given. Samples analyzed were those drawn on day 63 after the first vaccine or placebo injection. This material consisted of peripheral blood, taken in a trial of Ad26.COV2.S vaccine versus placebo. The receptor source for this set is a person aged 18-60 years who received the Ad26.COV2.S COVID-19 vaccine or a placebo.

This clone was seen only once. J is TRBJ1-1 and V is TRBV18; no clear D. The CDR3 is 14 residues long. The V and J ends lost 3 bases and 0 bases respectively, with 8 bases between them. Germline V gene data show CDR1 as KGHSH and CDR2 as LQKENI. The CDR3 DNA follows: TGTGCCAGCTCACCCCGGGATTTGAACACTGAAGCTTTCTTT. Its translation: CASSPRDLNTEAFF.

The chain recombines TRBV3-1 (or the pseudogene TRBV3-2) with TRBJ2-7, with 9 bases aligning to TRBD2. The CDR3 contains 18 residues. J gave up 2 bases and V 0 bases, and 11 bases lay outside the gene matches. CDR1 and CDR2 from the germline V gene are LGHDT and YNNKEL (reference sequence). CDR3 nucleotide sequence: TGTGCCAGCAGCCAAGATCCCAGGGCAGCGGGAGGCCCCTACGAGCAGTACTTC. It specifies CASSQDPRAAGGPYEQYF.

The genes are TRBV30 and TRBJ2-2; D is possibly TRBD2 (5 bases). Trimming shortened V by 3 bases and J by 4 bases, and 9 bases separated the two germline ends. The CDR3 has 13 residues. Per the germline V gene, CDR1 is GTSNPN and CDR2 is SVGIG (reference sequence). The CDR3 here is CAWSSGVTGELFF. Written as DNA, the CDR3 is TGTGCCTGGAGCTCCGGGGTCACCGGGGAGCTGTTTTTT.

The chain employs TRBV7-9 and TRBJ1-6; D unclear. V lost 5 bases and J 0 bases, leaving 11 bases between the germline ends. Per the germline V gene, CDR1 is SEHNR and CDR2 is FQNEAQ (reference sequence). This CDR3 spans 16 amino acids. CDR3 nucleotide sequence: TGTGCCAGCAGCCGAAGAGGGAGCTCCTATAATTCACCCCTCCACTTT. It codes for CASSRRGSSYNSPLHF.